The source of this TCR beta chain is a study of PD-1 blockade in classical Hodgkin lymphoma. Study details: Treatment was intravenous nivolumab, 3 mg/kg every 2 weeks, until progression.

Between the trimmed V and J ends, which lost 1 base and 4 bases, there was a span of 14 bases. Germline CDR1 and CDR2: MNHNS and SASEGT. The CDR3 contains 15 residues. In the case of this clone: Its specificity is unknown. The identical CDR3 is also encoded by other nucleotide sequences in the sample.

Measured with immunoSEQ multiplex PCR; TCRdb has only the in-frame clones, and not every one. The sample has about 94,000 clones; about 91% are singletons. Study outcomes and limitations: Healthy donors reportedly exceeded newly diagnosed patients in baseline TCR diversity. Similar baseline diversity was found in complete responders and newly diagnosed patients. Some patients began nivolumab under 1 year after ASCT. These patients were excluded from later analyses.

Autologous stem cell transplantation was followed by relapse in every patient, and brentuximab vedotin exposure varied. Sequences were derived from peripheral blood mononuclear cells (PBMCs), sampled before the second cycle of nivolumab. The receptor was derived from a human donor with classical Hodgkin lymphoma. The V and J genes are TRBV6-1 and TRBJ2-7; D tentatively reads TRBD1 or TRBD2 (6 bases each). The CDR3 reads CASSEEGGRTYEQYF. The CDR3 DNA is TGTGCCAGCAGTGAAGAGGGGGGCCGGACTTACGAGCAGTACTTC.